Shown below are 11 T cell receptor beta chains from a single sample sequenced in a study of neurological immune-mediated disorders. TCRdb reanalysed the 5' RACE reads using MiXCR and keeps one entry per CDR3 protein. The data show tens of thousands of distinct CDR3 sequences, roughly 12% seen once. The source material was PBMCs. The source is a man aged 55-75 years in good health.

This clonotype was seen many times. The V and J genes are TRBV4-3 and TRBJ2-1; 8 bases are shared with TRBD2. The V and J ends lost 0 bases and 10 bases, in that order; junction bases with no gene match: 8. Germline V lookup: CDR1 LGHNA, CDR2 YSLEER. This CDR3 is 15 amino acids long. The CDR3 DNA reads as TGCGCCAGCAGCCAAGATCCTTCGGGACTAGGGGAGCAGTTCTTC. This codes for CASSQDPSGLGEQFF.

This clonotype was detected many times. The chain employs TRBV7-8 and TRBJ2-5, with D tentatively TRBD1 or TRBD2 (7 bases each). The CDR3 consists of 17 residues. The V and J ends lost 6 bases and 5 bases respectively, with 25 bases between them. Germline CDR1 SGHVS, CDR2 FQNEAQ. CDR3 loop: CASSQRRGLGGGETQYF. DNA for the CDR3: TGTGCCAGCAGTCAAAGGCGCGGACTAGGGGGCGGTGAGACCCAGTACTTC.

The table lists this clonotype with many counts. J is TRBJ2-3 and V is TRBV20-1; no clear D. CDR1 and CDR2 from the germline V gene are DFQATT and SNEGSKA (reference sequence). The CDR3 extends over 13 amino acids. Trimming stripped 5 bases from V and 2 bases from J, with 11 bases between. The CDR3 spells CSALGLNTDTQYF. The CDR3, as DNA: TGCAGTGCTCTAGGTCTGAACACAGATACGCAGTATTTT.

In this sample, this clonotype turned up many times. The chain employs TRBV2 and TRBJ1-4, with TRBD1 as a possible D gene (5 bases). The ends were cut back, 4 bases at V and 2 bases at J, with 11 bases in the middle. There are 15 residues in the CDR3. The germline CDR1 and CDR2 sequences are SNHLY and FYNNEI. The CDR3 coding sequence is TGTGCCAGCAGTGGGCAGGGTTTGACTAATGAAAAACTGTTTTTT. This translates into CASSGQGLTNEKLFF.

This clonotype occurred many times. This chain links TRBV28 with TRBJ2-7; D gene ambiguous. Between the trimmed V and J ends, which lost 4 bases and 7 bases, there was a span of 14 bases. CDR1 is MDHEN, CDR2 SYDVKM, per germline. The CDR3 consists of 13 residues. This CDR3 reads CASSSPMEREQYF. For the CDR3, the DNA is TGTGCCAGCAGTTCCCCAATGGAGCGAGAGCAGTACTTC.

This clonotype has at least ten counts. The chain couples TRBV5-1 to TRBJ2-5; 8 nucleotides align to TRBD1. The CDR3 spans 17 residues. The V segment lost 2 bases and the J segment 5 bases; nucleotides outside the gene matches: 14. CDR1 SGHRS and CDR2 YFSETQ come from the germline V gene. The CDR3 is CASSFDQAGGELETQYF. CDR3 sequence (DNA): TGCGCCAGCAGCTTTGATCAGGCAGGGGGCGAATTGGAGACCCAGTACTTC.

About this clonotype itself: A read error may account for a junction end that differs from germline. V and J are TRBV11-2 and TRBJ2-2; perhaps D is TRBD1 or TRBD2 (5 bases each). CDR1 is SGHAT and CDR2 is FQNNGV in the germline V gene. The CDR3 is made up of 13 amino acids. The CDR3 coding sequence is TGTGCCAGCACACCGGTGTCCACCAGGGAGATGTTTTTT. Its protein product is CASTPVSTREMFF. Full variable domain (remainder filled in from reference TRBV11-2 and TRBJ2-2): EAGVAQSPRYKIIEKRQSVAFWCNPISGHATLYWYQQILGQGPKLLIQFQNNGVVDDSQLPKDRFSAERLKGVDSTLKIQPAKLEDSAVYLCASTPVSTREMFFGEGSRLTVL.

CDR3 sequence reads: CAISDPETQYF. The CDR3 DNA is TGTGCCATCAGTGACCCAGAGACCCAGTACTTC. The chain has TRBV10-3 and TRBJ2-5; no clear D gene. V was clipped by 3 bases and J by 4 bases, with 3 bases between them. This CDR3 has 11 residues. Germline V CDR1 and CDR2: ENHRY, SYGVKD.

This clonotype was picked up many times. The CDR3 region has the DNA TGCGCCAGCAGCTACGCACCCCCAACCTACGAGCAGTACTTC. Amino acid sequence: CASSYAPPTYEQYF. J is TRBJ2-7 and V is TRBV5-1; D gene ambiguous. V was trimmed by 3 bases and J by 2 bases, leaving 12 bases between them. The germline V gene encodes CDR1 SGHRS and CDR2 YFSETQ. The CDR3 runs 14 residues.

This clonotype was detected many times. The J gene is TRBJ2-1, the V gene TRBV12-3 or TRBV12-4; D possibly corresponds to TRBD2 (6 bases). V lost 3 bases and J lost 10, with 22 bases in between. This CDR3 region has 16 residues. CDR3 protein: CASSFGSVAVHLEQFF. The CDR3 region has the DNA TGTGCCAGCAGTTTCGGGTCGGTAGCGGTTCATTTAGAGCAGTTCTTC.

This clonotype was recorded many times. The chain combines TRBV5-1 with TRBJ1-1, with a tentative D call TRBD1 (5 bases). From germline, CDR1 is SGHRS and CDR2 YFSETQ. The CDR3 contains 14 residues. The V gene lost 2 bases and the J gene lost 4 bases, with 12 bases spanning the gap. The DNA for the CDR3 is TGCGCCAGCAGCTTCCGGGGGGAAAGCACTGAAGCTTTCTTT. It encodes CASSFRGESTEAFF.